Listed here are 27 T cell receptor beta chains from one sample, sequenced in a study of cytomegalovirus exposure and HLA in healthy donors. The primer mix had 60 Vbeta and 13 Jbeta primers. Produced via immunoSEQ multiplex PCR; TCRdb's table is partial and in-frame only. The sample consists of fewer than 250,000 clones, about four fifths of them appearing once. What was sequenced was PBMCs. The receptors shown here come from a man aged 25-40 years in good health and CMV-seronegative.

This clone occurred once. The chain has TRBV28 and TRBJ2-1; TRBD1 matches at 7 bases. V dropped 8 bases and J dropped 10; count of bases not matched to a gene: 14. Germline V gene lookup returns CDR1 MDHEN and CDR2 SYDVKM. This CDR3 comprises 14 residues. CDR3 bases: TGTGCCAGCTCAAGGGGGCGAGTGAAATGGGAGCAGTTCTTC. Encoded protein: CASSRGRVKWEQFF.

The chain employs TRBV29-1 and TRBJ2-7; D gene unclear. CDR1 is SQVTM and CDR2 is ANQGSEA in the germline V gene. The CDR3 extends over 11 amino acids. Trimming took off 4 bases at V and 3 bases at J, with 7 bases between the two ends. CDR3 coding DNA: TGCAGCGTTGGAGACAACTACGAGCAGTACTTC. As protein: CSVGDNYEQYF.

Of note for this clone: Other DNA sequences in the same sample also yield this CDR3. This sequence joins TRBV5-1 and TRBJ2-7; 8 bases agree with TRBD2. The germline V gene has CDR1 SGHRS and CDR2 YFSETQ. V lost 0 bases, J lost 0 bases, and 2 bases stayed unmatched. This CDR3 has 15 amino acids. The CDR3 loop is CASSLGGGSSYEQYF. The CDR3 region has the DNA TGCGCCAGCAGCTTGGGCGGGGGGTCCTCCTACGAGCAGTACTTC.

This clone was counted between two and nine times. The chain links TRBV5-4 to TRBJ2-5, with 8 positions matching TRBD1. From germline, CDR1 is SGHNT and CDR2 YYREEE (reference sequence). With 0 bases clipped from V and 4 bases from J, the junction kept 11 bases outside the gene matches. This CDR3 contains 17 residues. CDR3 DNA sequence: TGTGCCAGCAGCTTGGAAACAGGGGGTTTTTTACGAGAGACCCAGTACTTC. It yields the protein CASSLETGGFLRETQYF.

This clone was recorded a few times. The genes are TRBV6-5 and TRBJ1-2; maybe TRBD1 (5 bases). Germline-derived CDR1 and CDR2 are MNHEY and SVGAGI. V was cut by 3 bases and J by 4 bases, with 9 bases left in between. The CDR3 has 13 residues. For the CDR3, the DNA is TGTGCCAGCAGTTATCAGGGATTCTATGGCTACACCTTC. It yields the protein CASSYQGFYGYTF.

This clone showed up just a few times. The chain joins TRBV6-5 to TRBJ1-5, with 7 bases aligning to TRBD1. The CDR3 contains 15 residues. Germline V gene sequence: CDR1 MNHEY, CDR2 SVGAGI. After removal of 6 bases from V and 0 bases from J, the junction contained 5 bases not matched to a gene. CDR3 sequence: CASRGDSYSNQPQHF. The CDR3 bases are TGTGCCAGCAGAGGGGACAGCTATAGCAATCAGCCCCAGCATTTT.

The chain carries TRBV13 and TRBJ2-5; 15 bases are shared with TRBD2. The CDR3 is made up of 17 amino acids. Germline V gene sequence: CDR1 PRHDT, CDR2 FYEKMQ (reference sequence). V gave up 4 bases and J gave up 2 bases; unmatched junction bases: 5. The CDR3 spells CASSSGLAGGLQETQYF. DNA for the CDR3: TGTGCCAGCAGCTCGGGACTAGCGGGGGGCCTACAAGAGACCCAGTACTTC.

The rearrangement uses TRBV28 and TRBJ2-7; 10 bases line up with TRBD2. The trim removed 7 bases at V and 4 bases at J, leaving 7 bases unmatched. Germline V gives CDR1 MDHEN, CDR2 SYDVKM. This CDR3 spans 14 amino acids. CDR3 nucleotides: TGTGCCAGCACCGAAGCGGGGGGGCCATACGAGCAGTACTTC. Its translation is CASTEAGGPYEQYF.

The chain is built from TRBV5-6 and TRBJ1-2; no clear D gene. Trimming took off 0 bases at V and 8 bases at J, with 11 bases between the two ends. The CDR3 is 13 amino acids. Germline V lookup: CDR1 SGHDT, CDR2 YYEEEE. CDR3 amino acids: CASSLDQAGGYTF. The CDR3 DNA follows: TGTGCCAGCAGCTTGGACCAGGCTGGGGGCTACACCTTC.

The rearrangement joins TRBV13 to TRBJ1-2, with D possibly TRBD1 on 5 matching bases. CDR3 length equals 15 residues. Trimming took off 0 bases at V and 5 bases at J, with 13 bases between the two ends. CDR1 and CDR2 (germline): PRHDT, FYEKMQ (reference sequence). The CDR3 nucleotides read TGTGCCAGCAGCTTAGGCCAGACGGGGGGATATGGCTACACCTTC. Translation: CASSLGQTGGYGYTF.

The chain is built from TRBV2 and TRBJ1-5; no clear D gene. CDR1 is SNHLY, CDR2 FYNNEI, per germline. This CDR3 contains 13 residues. Trimming removed 5 bases at V and 8 bases at J, with 13 bases between. CDR3 bases: TGTGCCAGCAGTCGTAGCGCGATAGAGCCCCAGCATTTT. Its translation: CASSRSAIEPQHF. The variable domain in full, with the rest retrieved from reference TRBV2 and TRBJ1-5, is EPEVTQTPSHQVTQMGQEVILRCVPISNHLYFYWYRQILGQKVEFLVSFYNNEISEKSEIFDDQFSVERPDGSNFTLKIRSTKLEDSAMYFCASSRSAIEPQHFGDGTRLSIL.

The chain employs TRBV28 and TRBJ2-1; 11 bases match TRBD1. Unmatched junction bases numbered 6, after V lost 8 bases and J lost 12 bases. This CDR3 has 12 amino acids. Germline lookup yields CDR1 MDHEN and CDR2 SYDVKM. The CDR3 DNA follows: TGTGCCAGCGGACAGGGGGCGCTTGGGCAGTTCTTC. Amino acid sequence: CASGQGALGQFF.

The chain combines TRBV5-1 with TRBJ1-2, with D perhaps TRBD1 (6 bases). The V end lost 4 bases, the J end lost 4 bases, and 14 bases lay between the germline ends. Per germline, CDR1 SGHRS and CDR2 YFSETQ. The CDR3 runs 14 residues. The CDR3 DNA sequence: TGCGCCAGCAGCCGAACCGACAGGAGCTATGGCTACACCTTC. Residues: CASSRTDRSYGYTF. The full variable domain, rest sourced from reference TRBV5-1 and TRBJ1-2, is KAGVTQTPRYLIKTRGQQVTLSCSPISGHRSVSWYQQTPGQGLQFLFEYFSETQRNKGNFPGRFSGRQFSNSRSEMNVSTLELGDSALYLCASSRTDRSYGYTFGSGTRLTVV.

This clone showed up just once. The rearrangement links TRBV9 to TRBJ1-2; no clear D gene. CDR3 length equals 13 residues. V lost 3 bases and J 5 bases, leaving 11 bases between the germline ends. CDR1 and CDR2 from the germline V gene are SGDLS and YYNGEE. The chain's CDR3 is CASSAQSGYGYTF. CDR3 sequence (DNA): TGTGCCAGCAGCGCACAGAGTGGTTATGGCTACACCTTC.

As concerns this clone: At one end the junction does not follow the germline gene, possibly because of a read error. The chain couples TRBV5-1 to TRBJ2-2, with 10 bases lining up with TRBD1. This CDR3 has 14 residues. CDR1 SGHRS and CDR2 YFSETQ come from the germline V gene. For the CDR3, the DNA is TGCGCCAGCAGTTTGGACAGGGGGGCCGGGGAGCTGTTTTTT. Translation gives CASSLDRGAGELFF.

The chain links TRBV7-9 to TRBJ2-1, with TRBD2 matching over 12 bases. Germline CDR1 reads SEHNR; CDR2 reads FQNEAQ (reference sequence). V lost 3 bases, J lost 5 bases, and 5 bases stayed unmatched. The CDR3 has 16 residues. Written as DNA, the CDR3 is TGTGCCAGCAGCTTGGCGACTAGCGGGGGCCACAATGAGCAGTTCTTC. Translating it yields CASSLATSGGHNEQFF.

This clone was detected only once. The J gene is TRBJ1-5, the V gene TRBV5-1, with D perhaps matching TRBD1 (6 bases). Germline V gene data show CDR1 as SGHRS and CDR2 as YFSETQ. The CDR3 loop spans 15 amino acids. Trimming stripped 4 bases from V and 3 bases from J, with 14 bases between. CDR3 region: CASSPGGQVNQPQHF. CDR3 coding DNA: TGCGCCAGCAGCCCGGGGGGGCAGGTCAATCAGCCCCAGCATTTT.

This chain uses TRBV2 with TRBJ2-2; 7 bases are shared with TRBD2. The CDR3 is 14 residues long. V lost 8 bases, J lost 3 bases, and 6 bases stayed unmatched. CDR1 SNHLY and CDR2 FYNNEI come from the germline V gene. CDR3 coding DNA: TGTGCCAGCTCATATCGGGGGGACACCGGGGAGCTGTTTTTT. This codes for CASSYRGDTGELFF.

The chain employs TRBV6-6 and TRBJ1-3; D may be TRBD1 (6 bases). The length of the CDR3 is 12 residues. Germline V gene sequence: CDR1 MNHNY, CDR2 SVGAGI (reference sequence). Deletions cut 4 bases from V and 9 bases from J, with 10 bases between. DNA of the CDR3: TGTGCCAGCAGTTCCGGGACACCCACCATATATTTT. Translating gives CASSSGTPTIYF.

The chain employs TRBV18 and TRBJ2-7, with 7 bases lining up with TRBD1. The J segment lost 0 bases and the V segment lost 6 bases, leaving 8 bases of the junction unmatched. The CDR3 has 15 residues. Germline-derived CDR1 and CDR2 are KGHSH and LQKENI. The CDR3 loop is CASSPTTGNSYEQYF. The CDR3 DNA reads TGTGCCAGCTCCCCCACGACAGGGAACTCCTACGAGCAGTACTTC.

The rearrangement joins TRBV4-3 to TRBJ1-1; no definite D call. Germline V lookup: CDR1 LGHNA, CDR2 YSLEER. V dropped 0 bases and J dropped 0 bases, with 8 bases sitting between them. The CDR3 covers 15 residues. This CDR3 reads CASSQDLGVNTEAFF. In DNA, the CDR3 is TGCGCCAGCAGCCAAGATCTCGGGGTGAACACTGAAGCTTTCTTT.

About this clone: An end of the junction does not agree with germline; a read error may underlie this. This rearrangement joins TRBV10-1 to TRBJ2-1; 12 nucleotides line up with TRBD2. Germline CDR1 WNHNN, CDR2 SYGVQD (reference sequence). The CDR3 is 17 amino acids. DNA of the CDR3: TGTGCCAGCAGTGGTCCGCACTCTAGCGGGGGGGCCGATGAGCAGTTCTTC. It codes for CASSGPHSSGGADEQFF.

There are a few counts of this clone. This rearrangement joins TRBV10-2 to TRBJ1-1; unclear D gene. Between the trimmed V and J ends, which lost 3 bases and 3 bases, there was a span of 17 bases. Germline V gene lookup returns CDR1 WSHSY and CDR2 SAAADI. The CDR3 runs 16 residues. The chain's CDR3 is CASSESAGVRDTEAFF. The CDR3 coding sequence is TGCGCCAGCAGTGAATCGGCGGGAGTGAGAGACACTGAAGCTTTCTTT.

This chain uses TRBV4-1 with TRBJ2-1; 9 bases map to TRBD2. Per the germline V gene, CDR1 is MGHRA and CDR2 is YSYEKL. The CDR3 length is 15 residues. V trimming: 6 bases; J trimming: 4 bases; junction bases outside the gene matches: 7. The CDR3 DNA follows: TGCGCCAGCAGATCAAGCGGGGGGCCTTACAATGAGCAGTTCTTC. It encodes CASRSSGGPYNEQFF.

The chain links TRBV5-1 to TRBJ2-2; 9 bases match TRBD1. Germline CDR1 reads SGHRS; CDR2 reads YFSETQ. This CDR3 contains 15 residues. V lost 4 bases to trimming and J lost 7 bases; unmatched junction nucleotides: 8. CDR3 sequence (DNA): TGCGCCAGCAGCCCACCGGGACAGGGATTCGGGGAGCTGTTTTTT. This codes for CASSPPGQGFGELFF.

V is TRBV7-3 and J is TRBJ1-1, with a tentative D call TRBD1 (5 bases). The ends were cut back, 4 bases at V and 0 bases at J, with 12 bases in the middle. This CDR3 contains 15 residues. CDR1 is SGHTA, CDR2 FQGTGA, per germline. This CDR3 is CASSSGGSMNTEAFF. CDR3 sequence (DNA): TGTGCCAGCAGCTCCGGGGGGTCCATGAACACTGAAGCTTTCTTT. The complete variable domain, with remaining parts taken from reference TRBV7-3 and TRBJ1-1, reads GAGVSQTPSNKVTEKGKYVELRCDPISGHTALYWYRQSLGQGPEFLIYFQGTGAADDSGLPNDRFFAVRPEGSVSTLKIQRTERGDSAVYLCASSSGGSMNTEAFFGQGTRLTVV.

The chain links TRBV5-4 to TRBJ1-1, with D perhaps matching TRBD1 (6 bases). Germline lookup yields CDR1 SGHNT and CDR2 YYREEE (reference sequence). Trimming pared 4 bases from V and 5 bases from J, leaving 15 bases between. The CDR3 has 14 amino acids. As DNA, the CDR3 is TGTGCCAGCAGCATAACAGGGAGGGGAACTGAAGCTTTCTTT. Protein sequence: CASSITGRGTEAFF.